Each of the 20 T cell receptor beta chains below was sequenced from the same sample in a study of CD8 T cells in ankylosing spondylitis (TCRdb year 2017). Findings and caveats that apply to the study as a whole: A TCR beta motif made up of eight highly homologous amino acid variants appeared to be characteristic of blood from ankylosing spondylitis patients.

Libraries were constructed by 5' RACE. The sequencer was an Illumina HiSeq 2500. Through fastp at Q25 and MiXCR, TCRdb rebuilt clones from the public reads, retaining in-frame beta chains. Records with the same CDR3 protein are collapsed into one entry carrying the most frequent genes and DNA. Within this sample are some 800,000 distinct CDR3 sequences, with about an eighth of them counted one time only. Approximately 0.51% of the sample goes to the ten largest clones. Which antigens these TCRs recognize remains unknown. The sample was blood, either unsorted or a sorted T cell fraction (not recorded which). All receptors derive from a male donor with ankylosing spondylitis.

This clonotype was recorded a few times. CDR3 DNA sequence: TGTGCCAGCAGCGTAGACAGGGGTCCCTACAATGAGCAGTTCTTC. Protein sequence: CASSVDRGPYNEQFF. The chain is built from TRBV9 and TRBJ2-1; TRBD1 agrees at 7 bases. The germline V gene encodes CDR1 SGDLS and CDR2 YYNGEE. The V gene end was trimmed by 0 bases and the J gene end by 2 bases; junction bases not matched to a gene: 2. The CDR3 contains 15 residues.

This clonotype was seen only a few times. V gene TRBV6-2 or TRBV6-3 combines with J gene TRBJ1-2, with a tentative D call TRBD1 (5 bases). The CDR3 has 14 amino acids. V lost 6 bases and J 2 bases, leaving 13 bases between the germline ends. Germline CDR1 and CDR2: MNHEY and SVGEGT. The CDR3 is CASRPGGSNYGYTF. The DNA of the CDR3 is TGTGCCAGCAGGCCCGGGGGTTCCAACTATGGCTACACCTTC.

Only a few counts were recorded for this clonotype. V usage is TRBV12-5 and J usage is TRBJ2-2; TRBD1 or TRBD2 may be the D gene (5 bases each). The ends were cut back, 3 bases at V and 3 bases at J, with 14 bases in the middle. The CDR3 loop spans 16 amino acids. Looked up from germline, CDR1 is LGHNT and CDR2 is FRNRAP. CDR3 in amino acids: CASGLQWGSHTGELFF. The DNA of the CDR3 is TGTGCTAGTGGTTTACAATGGGGGTCCCACACCGGGGAGCTGTTTTTT.

This clonotype has only a few counts. This chain joins TRBV5-1 and TRBJ1-1, with D possibly TRBD1 on 6 matching bases. Germline-derived CDR1 and CDR2 are SGHRS and YFSETQ. V was pared by 4 bases and J by 7 bases, with 14 bases between. There are 13 residues in the CDR3. CDR3 sequence: CASSRGEGGEAFF. CDR3 nucleotides: TGCGCCAGCAGCCGAGGGGAGGGGGGTGAAGCTTTCTTT.

This clonotype was counted only a few times. The chain uses TRBV6-1 and TRBJ1-2; the match to TRBD1 covers 7 bases. Germline V gene sequence: CDR1 MNHNS, CDR2 SASEGT. The ends lost 5 bases at V and 7 bases at J; junction bases unmatched: 13. This CDR3 has 15 amino acids. This chain's CDR3 is CASSPSGQFRRGYTF. CDR3 nucleotides: TGTGCCAGCAGTCCATCGGGACAGTTTAGGCGTGGCTACACCTTC.

V usage is TRBV27 and J usage is TRBJ1-6; D is uncertain. This CDR3 has 15 amino acids. Trimming stripped 0 bases from V and 7 bases from J, with 10 bases between. Germline loops: CDR1 MNHEY, CDR2 SMNVEV (reference sequence). CDR3 protein: CASSLSRQRNSPLHF. In nucleotides, the CDR3 is TGTGCCAGCAGTTTATCGCGGCAGCGGAATTCACCCCTCCACTTT.

This clonotype has ten or more counts. The chain uses TRBV6-2 or TRBV6-3 and TRBJ2-1; tentative D call: TRBD2 (6 bases). The CDR3 runs 13 residues. Trimming cost V 8 bases and J 4 bases, with 12 bases left between them. The germline V gene has CDR1 MNHEY and CDR2 SVGEGT. This CDR3 is CASGRDSYNEQFF. For the CDR3, the DNA is TGTGCCAGCGGTAGGGACTCATACAATGAGCAGTTCTTC.

V gene TRBV12-3 or TRBV12-4 combines with J gene TRBJ2-1; TRBD1 matches at 9 bases. Trimming removed 5 bases from V and 4 bases from J; junction bases left unmatched: 3. This CDR3 comprises 14 residues. The CDR3 sequence: CASSGDREYNEQFF. CDR3 in DNA: TGTGCCAGCAGTGGGGACAGGGAGTACAATGAGCAGTTCTTC.

In this sample, this clonotype turned up many times. The chain couples TRBV12-3 or TRBV12-4 to TRBJ1-1; the D gene is possibly TRBD1 (5 bases). Trimming stripped 0 bases from V and 11 bases from J, with 13 bases between. This CDR3 spans 13 amino acids. The CDR3 loop reads CASSLAGDLAAFF. Here the CDR3 DNA reads TGTGCCAGCAGTTTAGCGGGGGACCTAGCGGCTTTCTTT.

This rearrangement joins TRBV2 to TRBJ2-7; weak D call: TRBD1 (6 bases). The CDR3 totals 14 residues. Looked up from germline, CDR1 is SNHLY and CDR2 is FYNNEI. V lost 6 bases to trimming and J lost 0 bases, with 12 bases between them. The CDR3 protein is CASREQGTSYEQYF. The DNA of the CDR3 is TGTGCCAGCAGGGAACAGGGAACCTCCTACGAGCAGTACTTC.

This clonotype was counted only a few times. The rearrangement joins TRBV10-3 to TRBJ1-1; D not certain. CDR3 length: 11 amino acids. CDR1 and CDR2 (germline): ENHRY, SYGVKD. With 2 bases removed from V and 11 bases from J, the gap between germline ends came to 9 bases. CDR3 sequence reads: CAISEARGAFF. The CDR3 DNA reads TGTGCCATCAGTGAGGCTCGTGGGGCTTTCTTT.

V gene TRBV7-2 combines with J gene TRBJ1-2, with 8 bases fitting TRBD1. This CDR3 has 14 residues. With V trimmed by 2 bases and J by 6 bases, 5 bases remained unmatched. Germline CDR1 SGHTA, CDR2 FQGNSA. The CDR3: CASSLTRGQNGYTF. The DNA of the CDR3 is TGTGCCAGCAGCTTAACCAGGGGGCAGAATGGCTACACCTTC.

This clonotype was counted only a few times. The CDR3 spells CASTGTGKETQYF. The CDR3 DNA follows: TGTGCCAGCACCGGGACAGGGAAAGAGACCCAGTACTTC. The gene calls are TRBV6-2 or TRBV6-3 and TRBJ2-5; 9 bases align to TRBD1. This CDR3 has 13 amino acids. Germline CDR1 MNHEY, CDR2 SVGEGT. Trimming cost V 7 bases and J 3 bases; bases outside gene matches: 3.

This clonotype was seen repeatedly, ten times or more. This chain uses TRBV3-1 with TRBJ1-4; D remains ambiguous. This CDR3 comprises 15 residues. Trimming cost V 0 bases and J 5 bases, with 10 bases left between them. The germline V gene encodes CDR1 LGHDT and CDR2 YNNKEL (reference sequence). CDR3 nucleotides: TGTGCCAGCAGCCAAGAGGCTACGTCAAATGAAAAACTGTTTTTT. Amino acids: CASSQEATSNEKLFF. Full variable domain (rest looked up from reference TRBV3-1 and TRBJ1-4): DTAVSQTPKYLVTQMGNDKSIKCEQNLGHDTMYWYKQDSKKFLKIMFSYNNKELIINETVPNRFSPKSPDKAHLNLHINSLELGDSAVYFCASSQEATSNEKLFFGSGTQLSVL.

Many counts were recorded for this clonotype. The rearrangement uses TRBV20-1 and TRBJ2-5; 7 bases fit TRBD1. V lost 5 bases, J lost 7 bases, and 7 bases stayed unmatched. The CDR3 loop spans 12 amino acids. The germline gives CDR1 DFQATT, CDR2 SNEGSKA (reference sequence). The CDR3 protein is CSALTGYATQYF. The CDR3 coding sequence is TGCAGTGCTTTGACAGGGTACGCGACCCAGTACTTC.

This clonotype came up a few times. The chain recombines TRBV6-5 with TRBJ2-5; no clear D gene. V was trimmed by 6 bases and J by 3 bases, leaving 8 bases between them. Germline V gives CDR1 MNHEY, CDR2 SVGAGI. The length of the CDR3 is 12 residues. The CDR3 DNA sequence: TGTGCCAGCAGGATGAATAAAGAGACCCAGTACTTC. Protein: CASRMNKETQYF.

The CDR3 protein is CASSLVPAGAGNTIYF. CDR3 DNA sequence: TGCGCCAGCAGCTTGGTCCCGGCAGGGGCCGGAAACACCATATATTTT. The V gene is TRBV5-1, the J gene TRBJ1-3; a weak D match, TRBD1 (6 bases). The CDR3 extends over 16 amino acids. Germline-derived CDR1 and CDR2 are SGHRS and YFSETQ. V was pared by 0 bases and J by 4 bases, with 14 bases between.

This chain connects TRBV20-1 to TRBJ2-3; TRBD2 might be the D (7 bases). Germline CDR1 reads DFQATT; CDR2 reads SNEGSKA (reference sequence). The germline V and J ends were trimmed by 3 bases and 4 bases, with 17 bases remaining between them. CDR3 length: 15 residues. For the CDR3, the DNA is TGCAGTGCTAGTTCTCCGGGGGGCACGGCAGATACGCAGTATTTT. Translation gives CSASSPGGTADTQYF.

The J gene is TRBJ2-3, the V gene TRBV6-2 or TRBV6-3; TRBD2 might be the D (6 bases). The germline V gene has CDR1 MNHEY and CDR2 SVGEGT. The V end lost 0 bases, the J end lost 4 bases, and 17 bases lay between the germline ends. This CDR3 contains 17 residues. DNA for the CDR3: TGTGCCAGCAGTTACTCGAGTGAGAGGAGGGTTCCAGATACGCAGTATTTT. This encodes CASSYSSERRVPDTQYF.

This clonotype has ten or more counts. The chain recombines TRBV15 with TRBJ2-3; no reliable D call. Germline assignment: CDR1 LNHNV and CDR2 YYDKDF (reference sequence). V dropped 5 bases and J dropped 1 base, with 7 bases sitting between them. The CDR3 runs to 13 residues. The CDR3 DNA sequence: TGTGCCACCAGCGCAAGCGGCACAGATACGCAGTATTTT. Translated, it gives CATSASGTDTQYF.